This note documents a single T cell receptor beta chain sequence. The V gene's germline CDR1 is DFQATT and CDR2 SNEGSKA (reference sequence). The V and J ends lost 3 bases and 4 bases respectively, with 10 bases between them. The CDR3 consists of 13 residues. Source study methods: Researchers report that nucleated cell counts were estimated from reference gene primer amplification. The method was immunoSEQ multiplex PCR; TCRdb's version includes in-frame clones alone and lacks a portion of them. V, J and clone size were drawn from that table, and D and trimming were deduced from the DNA. The data contain a few hundred thousand clones, about 89% of them singletons. The data are from a study of blood T cell repertoires in COVID-19. Turning to the study itself: COVID-19 samples collected from the United States, Italy and Spain covered acute and convalescent phases.

The sample taken for sequencing was peripheral blood. The TCR originated in a man aged 25 to 45 with acute or convalescent COVID-19. The J gene is TRBJ2-4, the V gene TRBV20-1; possible D gene TRBD2, 6 bases. CDR3 nucleotide sequence: TGCAGTGCTAGTTGGGACTTGAAAAACATTCAGTACTTC. Its translation is CSASWDLKNIQYF.